The 32 T cell receptor beta chains reported below all come from one sample, sequenced in a study of multiple sclerosis patients with progressive multifocal leukoencephalopathy. Libraries were prepared by immunoSEQ multiplex PCR; TCRdb keeps only in-frame clonotypes and omits some of them. The data contain about 32,000 clones, more than 85% of them singletons. Time point reported: before natalizumab initiation. Material for sequencing was PBMCs. The receptors stem from a young man with multiple sclerosis.

The chain has TRBV25-1 and TRBJ1-3, with D possibly TRBD1 on 6 matching bases. Germline V CDR1 and CDR2: MGHDK, SYGVNS. This CDR3 has 16 residues. Deletions cut 6 bases from V and 0 bases from J, with 15 bases between. The CDR3 is CASRAGATRSGNTIYF. CDR3 nucleotide sequence: TGTGCCAGCAGGGCAGGGGCGACTCGCTCTGGAAACACCATATATTTT.

V and J are TRBV5-1 and TRBJ2-7, with D hard to call. Trimming pared 1 base from V and 3 bases from J, leaving 11 bases between. This CDR3 spans 14 amino acids. Per germline, CDR1 SGHRS and CDR2 YFSETQ. CDR3 protein: CASSLSSSSYEQYF. CDR3 sequence (DNA): TGCGCCAGCAGCTTGTCTTCCAGCAGCTACGAGCAGTACTTC.

CDR3 DNA sequence: TGTGCCAGTAGTATTCAGCGCTCCCAAGAGACCCAGTACTTC. It yields the protein CASSIQRSQETQYF. The chain combines TRBV19 with TRBJ2-5; D remains ambiguous. The CDR3 has 14 amino acids. Looked up from germline, CDR1 is LNHDA and CDR2 is SQIVND (reference sequence). V lost 3 bases and J 1 base, leaving 9 bases between the germline ends.

The V gene is TRBV19, the J gene TRBJ2-3; 10 bases line up with TRBD2. After removal of 4 bases from V and 3 bases from J, the junction contained 4 bases not matched to a gene. This CDR3 contains 15 residues. CDR1 LNHDA and CDR2 SQIVND come from the germline V gene (reference sequence). CDR3 nucleotides: TGTGCCAGTAGTACAGATAGCGGGAGGACAGATACGCAGTATTTT. Translated: CASSTDSGRTDTQYF.

The chain links TRBV7-8 to TRBJ2-7, with 8 bases aligning to TRBD2. V shed 5 bases, J shed 7 bases, and the junction held 10 bases outside the gene matches. The CDR3 loop spans 14 amino acids. In germline, CDR1 is SGHVS, CDR2 FQNEAQ. The CDR3 spells CASSPVVVAGEQYV. The CDR3 nucleotides read TGTGCCAGCAGCCCCGTCGTTGTAGCGGGAGAGCAGTACGTC.

This chain connects TRBV2 to TRBJ2-7, with 9 bases fitting TRBD2. CDR1 and CDR2 from the germline V gene are SNHLY and FYNNEI. Germline trimming cut 5 bases from V and 2 bases from J; bases unmatched to any gene: 1. The CDR3 loop spans 13 amino acids. Here the CDR3 DNA reads TGTGCCAGCAGTCCTAGCGGGACCTACGAGCAGTACGTC. Encoded protein: CASSPSGTYEQYV.

This clone was detected only once. The chain uses TRBV5-5 and TRBJ2-5, with TRBD2 identical over 8 bases. Germline V lookup: CDR1 SGHKS, CDR2 YYEKEE (reference sequence). With 4 bases clipped from V and 2 bases from J, the junction kept 10 bases outside the gene matches. The CDR3 runs 16 residues. The chain's CDR3 is CASSLSLAGRQETQYF. CDR3 bases: TGTGCCAGCAGCCTAAGCCTAGCGGGCCGGCAAGAGACCCAGTACTTC.

J is TRBJ2-3 and V is TRBV6-5, with TRBD2 matching over 8 bases. Unmatched junction bases numbered 6, after V lost 4 bases and J lost 3 bases. The CDR3 has 15 residues. Germline CDR1 MNHEY, CDR2 SVGAGI. CDR3 residues: CASSSGLALTDTQYF. CDR3 bases: TGTGCCAGCAGTTCTGGACTAGCCCTTACAGATACGCAGTATTTT.

This clone was detected only once. This sequence joins TRBV27 and TRBJ2-1; D possibly corresponds to TRBD2 (6 bases). This CDR3 is 12 amino acids long. The V end lost 4 bases, the J end lost 6 bases, and 7 bases lay between the germline ends. CDR1 MNHEY and CDR2 SMNVEV come from the germline V gene (reference sequence). For the CDR3, the DNA is TGTGCCAGCAGTTCGGGAGTCAATGAGCAGTTCTTC. Translating gives CASSSGVNEQFF.

The chain joins TRBV6-5 to TRBJ1-1, with D possibly TRBD1 on 6 matching bases. Trimming shortened V by 6 bases and J by 8 bases, and 13 bases separated the two germline ends. Germline CDR1 MNHEY, CDR2 SVGAGI. The CDR3 totals 12 residues. This CDR3 reads CASSNAGQEAFF. DNA for the CDR3: TGTGCCAGCAGCAACGCCGGACAGGAAGCTTTCTTT.

V gene TRBV7-2 combines with J gene TRBJ2-5; D remains ambiguous. Looked up from germline, CDR1 is SGHTA and CDR2 is FQGNSA. The CDR3 is 14 residues long. Trimming stripped 0 bases from V and 5 bases from J, with 10 bases between. The CDR3 loop reads CASSLAANGETQYF. The CDR3 nucleotides are TGTGCCAGCAGCTTAGCTGCCAACGGGGAGACCCAGTACTTC.

The CDR3 protein is CASSLGDWDEQFF. DNA of the CDR3: TGTGCCAGCAGCTTAGGAGATTGGGATGAGCAGTTCTTC. The chain links TRBV7-9 to TRBJ2-1; no clear D gene. CDR1 is SEHNR and CDR2 is FQNEAQ in the germline V gene (reference sequence). The CDR3 extends over 13 amino acids. Trimming left V 1 base short and J 8 bases short, with 9 bases between.

V usage is TRBV15 and J usage is TRBJ2-3, with 7 bases fitting TRBD2. The ends lost 0 bases at V and 6 bases at J; junction bases unmatched: 9. The CDR3 consists of 16 residues. Germline-derived CDR1 and CDR2 are LNHNV and YYDKDF (reference sequence). The CDR3 region has the DNA TGTGCCACCAGCAGAGATTCCGGTAGCGGGCACGATACGCAGTATTTT. Its protein product is CATSRDSGSGHDTQYF. Filled out from reference TRBV15 and TRBJ2-3, the complete variable domain reads DAMVIQNPRYQVTQFGKPVTLSCSQTLNHNVMYWYQQKSSQAPKLLFHYYDKDFNNEADTPDNFQSRRPNTSFCFLDIRSPGLGDTAMYLCATSRDSGSGHDTQYFGPGTRLTVL.

The chain links TRBV10-3 to TRBJ2-1; 8 bases are shared with TRBD2. J gave up 7 bases and V 6 bases, and 11 bases lay outside the gene matches. CDR3 size: 15 residues. In germline, CDR1 is ENHRY, CDR2 SYGVKD. CDR3 protein: CAISPSGSGRNEQFF. CDR3 DNA: TGTGCCATCAGCCCGAGCGGGAGTGGGCGAAATGAGCAGTTCTTC.

The J gene is TRBJ2-4, the V gene TRBV19; D not resolved. Trimming took 8 bases from V and 0 from J, leaving 11 bases between them. CDR1 and CDR2 (germline): LNHDA, SQIVND (reference sequence). CDR3 length: 14 amino acids. CDR3 region: CASGRGLAKNIQYF. The DNA of the CDR3 is TGTGCCAGTGGAAGAGGCCTAGCCAAAAACATTCAGTACTTC. The full variable domain, in which reference TRBV19 and TRBJ2-4 provide the parts outside the CDR3, is DGGITQSPKYLFRKEGQNVTLSCEQNLNHDAMYWYRQDPGQGLRLIYYSQIVNDFQKGDIAEGYSVSREKKESFPLTVTSAQKNPTAFYLCASGRGLAKNIQYFGAGTRLSVL.

As DNA, the CDR3 is TGTGCCAGCAGCTTTAGGGGGGTCTCCTACGAGCAGTACTTC. Amino acids: CASSFRGVSYEQYF. This chain joins TRBV7-2 and TRBJ2-5, with D perhaps being TRBD1 or TRBD2 (6 bases each). The closer fit of TRBJ2-7 to the DNA end suggests the J call may be wrong. In germline, CDR1 is SGHTA, CDR2 FQGNSA. The CDR3 is 14 amino acids.

This chain uses TRBV19 with TRBJ2-1; TRBD1 matches at 9 bases. Per the germline V gene, CDR1 is LNHDA and CDR2 is SQIVND (reference sequence). With 6 bases clipped from V and 8 bases from J, the junction kept 8 bases outside the gene matches. The CDR3 is 14 amino acids. The CDR3 sequence: CASRNSGTGYEQFF. Written as DNA, the CDR3 is TGTGCCAGTAGGAACTCCGGGACAGGGTATGAGCAGTTCTTC.

This clone appeared a few times. The chain has TRBV19 and TRBJ2-1, with 9 bases aligning to TRBD1. The CDR3 spans 11 residues. V gave up 8 bases and J gave up 14 bases; unmatched junction bases: 7. Germline CDR1 is LNHDA and CDR2 is SQIVND (reference sequence). The CDR3 reads CASSRGQGKFF. The CDR3 nucleotides are TGTGCCAGTTCACGAGGACAGGGGAAGTTCTTC.

On this clone: Likely a read error: the CDR3 ends without its conserved phenylalanine or tryptophan. The gene calls are TRBV11-1 and TRBJ2-7; TRBD2 agrees at 7 bases. Germline V gives CDR1 SGHAT, CDR2 FQDESV (reference sequence). This CDR3 has 14 amino acids. Germline trimming cut 1 base from V and 2 bases from J; bases unmatched to any gene: 2. As DNA, the CDR3 is TGTGCCAGCAGCTTAGGCGGGAGAGCCTACGAGCAGTACTCC. Amino acids: CASSLGGRAYEQYS.

This clone was recorded once. This rearrangement joins TRBV11-2 to TRBJ1-5, with D possibly being TRBD1 (5 bases). CDR1 is SGHAT and CDR2 is FQNNGV in the germline V gene. The CDR3 extends over 13 amino acids. V was pared by 2 bases and J by 6 bases, with 8 bases between. The CDR3, as DNA: TGTGCCAGCAGCTTAAGGGGAGGTCAGCCCCAGCATTTT. Protein product: CASSLRGGQPQHF.

Turning to this clone: This CDR3 is also generated by other DNA sequences in the sample. The V gene is TRBV11-2, the J gene TRBJ1-2; D call uncertain. This CDR3 spans 13 amino acids. Per the germline V gene, CDR1 is SGHAT and CDR2 is FQNNGV. V was cut by 1 base and J by 8 bases, with 11 bases left in between. For the CDR3, the DNA is TGTGCCAGCAGCTTAGGTCCGGATAGAGGCTACACCTTC. Encoded protein: CASSLGPDRGYTF.

The chain links TRBV6-6 to TRBJ2-3; TRBD1 is a possible D gene (5 bases). V lost 7 bases to trimming and J lost 0 bases, with 11 bases between them. This CDR3 is built from 14 residues. The germline gives CDR1 MNHNY, CDR2 SVGAGI (reference sequence). The CDR3 nucleotides are TGTGCCAGCAATAAACAGGCTAGCACAGATACGCAGTATTTT. It is translated as CASNKQASTDTQYF.

In its sample, this clone was seen once. The V gene is TRBV7-9, the J gene TRBJ1-4, with D possibly matching TRBD1 (5 bases). CDR3 size: 15 residues. Germline values: CDR1 SEHNR, CDR2 FQNEAQ (reference sequence). Between the trimmed V and J ends, which lost 4 bases and 7 bases, there was a span of 16 bases. The CDR3 sequence is CASSSVGGVGEKLFF. The DNA of the CDR3 is TGTGCCAGCAGCTCCGTGGGGGGGGTCGGTGAAAAACTGTTTTTT.

V is TRBV10-2 and J is TRBJ2-5; D possibly corresponds to TRBD2 (6 bases). Germline CDR1 and CDR2: WSHSY and SAAADI. V was shortened by 3 bases and J by 9 bases, with 14 bases between the two germline ends. There are 13 residues in the CDR3. DNA of the CDR3: TGCGCCAGCAGTGAATTGGGGGGTCAAGCCCAGTACTTC. It translates to CASSELGGQAQYF.

The chain is built from TRBV6-5 and TRBJ2-7; perhaps TRBD1 as D (6 bases). CDR1 is MNHEY and CDR2 is SVGAGI in the germline V gene. The CDR3 totals 13 residues. V was pared by 5 bases and J by 4 bases, with 12 bases between. CDR3 DNA: TGTGCCAGCAGTCCTCAAGGACAGTACGAGCAGTACTTC. Its protein product is CASSPQGQYEQYF.

The V and J genes are TRBV27 and TRBJ2-1; 8 bases align to TRBD2. Germline V gene data show CDR1 as MNHEY and CDR2 as SMNVEV (reference sequence). The CDR3 runs to 14 residues. The V segment lost 3 bases and the J segment 12 bases; nucleotides outside the gene matches: 10. CDR3 nucleotides: TGTGCCAGCAGTTTTACCTTTGGCGGGGGGCGGCAGTTCTTC. Its protein product is CASSFTFGGGRQFF.

This clone was detected once. The chain carries TRBV19 and TRBJ2-5, with TRBD1 matching over 8 bases. Trimming removed 7 bases from V and 5 bases from J; junction bases left unmatched: 6. Germline V lookup: CDR1 LNHDA, CDR2 SQIVND (reference sequence). The CDR3 is 13 amino acids. The CDR3 DNA reads as TGTGCCAGTACAACAGGGGGAAGGGAGACCCAGTACTTC. Amino acid sequence: CASTTGGRETQYF.

The J gene is TRBJ2-2, the V gene TRBV18; D uncertain. This CDR3 is built from 15 residues. Looked up from germline, CDR1 is KGHSH and CDR2 is LQKENI. Trimming took 0 bases from V and 6 from J, leaving 11 bases between them. CDR3 amino acids: CASSPPNSQSGELFF. For the CDR3, the DNA is TGTGCCAGCTCACCACCGAACTCCCAGTCCGGGGAGCTGTTTTTT.

The V call is TRBV6-1, the J call TRBJ2-7; a weak D match, TRBD2 (5 bases). Germline CDR1 and CDR2: MNHNS and SASEGT. The CDR3 is made up of 15 amino acids. The V end lost 3 bases, the J end lost 1 base, and 13 bases lay between the germline ends. As DNA, the CDR3 is TGTGCCAGCAGTGATAGGAGGACTGGATCCTACGAGCAGTACGTC. Its translation: CASSDRRTGSYEQYV.

The J gene is TRBJ1-2, the V gene TRBV4-1; a weak D match, TRBD1 (6 bases). V was shortened by 8 bases and J by 0 bases, with 19 bases between the two germline ends. CDR1 is MGHRA and CDR2 is YSYEKL in the germline V gene. The CDR3 has 16 residues. In nucleotides, the CDR3 is TGCGCCAGCCGCCGGGGGGGGCAGATAGCTAACTATGGCTACACCTTC. Translation gives CASRRGGQIANYGYTF.

V is TRBV5-6 and J is TRBJ2-1; D is uncertain. The V gene lost 4 bases and the J gene lost 8 bases, with 7 bases spanning the gap. The V gene's germline CDR1 is SGHDT and CDR2 YYEEEE. There are 11 residues in the CDR3. CDR3 nucleotides: TGTGCCAGCAGCGTGGTGGATGAGCAGTTCTTC. It specifies CASSVVDEQFF. Drawing the rest from reference TRBV5-6 and TRBJ2-1, the complete variable domain is DAGVTQSPTHLIKTRGQQVTLRCSPKSGHDTVSWYQQALGQGPQFIFQYYEEEERQRGNFPDRFSGHQFPNYSSELNVNALLLGDSALYLCASSVVDEQFFGPGTRLTVL.

This chain connects TRBV5-1 to TRBJ2-1; D gene ambiguous. This CDR3 is built from 14 residues. From germline, CDR1 is SGHRS and CDR2 YFSETQ. V shed 5 bases and J shed 0 bases, with 9 bases lying between them. The CDR3 region is CASSLTHSYNEQFF. The CDR3 nucleotides are TGCGCCAGCAGTCTTACACACTCCTACAATGAGCAGTTCTTC. Together with reference TRBV5-1 and TRBJ2-1, the CDR3 gives the full variable domain: KAGVTQTPRYLIKTRGQQVTLSCSPISGHRSVSWYQQTPGQGLQFLFEYFSETQRNKGNFPGRFSGRQFSNSRSEMNVSTLELGDSALYLCASSLTHSYNEQFFGPGTRLTVL.